This record concerns one T cell receptor beta chain sequence. This CDR3 is built from 15 residues. The ends were cut back, 5 bases at V and 0 bases at J, with 13 bases in the middle. Germline CDR1 SGHRS, CDR2 YFSETQ. These data belong to a study of blood T cell repertoires in COVID-19. The repertoire was sequenced with immunoSEQ multiplex PCR; TCRdb's copy has only in-frame clones and lacks some. The sample lists about 120,000 clones; over 70% were seen once. This TCR was sampled from a woman aged 50 to 60 with acute or convalescent COVID-19. The genes are TRBV5-1 and TRBJ2-3; D is unresolved. Sequencing was carried out using peripheral blood. The CDR3 DNA follows: TGCGCCAGCAGGGCTGTTGGCGGAAGCACAGATACGCAGTATTTT. Translating it yields CASRAVGGSTDTQYF.